This TCR beta chain was documented in a study of blood T cell repertoires in COVID-19. Study context: Some COVID-19 samples were acute and others convalescent; all came from the United States, Italy and Spain. T cells, B-cell-depleted T cells, or PBMCs provided the cDNA or gDNA that served as material.

Original data processing: How many nucleated cells were present was estimated from reference gene primer amplification. Generated by immunoSEQ multiplex PCR, the TCRdb table keeps only in-frame clones and is missing some. Clonal size and the V and J genes are those of that table, whereas D and trimming came from the DNA. There are 90,000 or so clones in the sample; about 90% occur only once, and approximately 10% lies in the top ten. Germline CDR1 and CDR2: MNHEY and SVGAGI. CDR3 length equals 15 residues. V was cut by 6 bases and J by 1 base, with 13 bases left in between. This clonotype was sampled from a man at least 80 years old with acute or convalescent COVID-19. Sample: peripheral blood. The chain recombines TRBV6-5 with TRBJ1-3; TRBD1 is a possible D gene (6 bases). This CDR3 reads CASSGTGISGNTIYF. The DNA for the CDR3 is TGTGCCAGCAGCGGAACAGGGATATCTGGAAACACCATATATTTT.